What follows is one T cell receptor beta chain and its context. After removal of 6 bases from V and 7 bases from J, the junction contained 8 bases not matched to a gene. The CDR3 sequence is 14 residues long. The germline CDR1 and CDR2 sequences are SEHNR and FQNEAQ (reference sequence). Per the original methods: Nucleated cell number was recorded as an estimate derived from reference gene primer amplification. Profiling relied on immunoSEQ multiplex PCR, and the TCRdb table lists in-frame clones only, not all of them. V, J and clone size derive from that table, while D and trimming were established from the DNA sequence. The sample records 250,000 or so clones, about 85% being singletons. These data belong to a study of blood T cell repertoires in COVID-19. In the study overall: COVID-19 samples from acute and convalescent phases originated in the United States, Italy and Spain.

Which cohort a participant joined came from the clinical history participants gave. Recovered participants had two consecutive negative NP/OP PCR tests, healthcare professional clearance, or symptom resolution. This rearrangement joins TRBV7-9 to TRBJ2-1; 8 bases are shared with TRBD1. The specimen was PBMCs or T cells enriched from blood (not recorded which). The sequence was obtained from a man aged 25-45 years who had recovered from COVID-19. The CDR3 reads CASSTGGFWNEQFF. As DNA, the CDR3 is TGTGCCAGCAGTACAGGGGGGTTCTGGAATGAGCAGTTCTTC.